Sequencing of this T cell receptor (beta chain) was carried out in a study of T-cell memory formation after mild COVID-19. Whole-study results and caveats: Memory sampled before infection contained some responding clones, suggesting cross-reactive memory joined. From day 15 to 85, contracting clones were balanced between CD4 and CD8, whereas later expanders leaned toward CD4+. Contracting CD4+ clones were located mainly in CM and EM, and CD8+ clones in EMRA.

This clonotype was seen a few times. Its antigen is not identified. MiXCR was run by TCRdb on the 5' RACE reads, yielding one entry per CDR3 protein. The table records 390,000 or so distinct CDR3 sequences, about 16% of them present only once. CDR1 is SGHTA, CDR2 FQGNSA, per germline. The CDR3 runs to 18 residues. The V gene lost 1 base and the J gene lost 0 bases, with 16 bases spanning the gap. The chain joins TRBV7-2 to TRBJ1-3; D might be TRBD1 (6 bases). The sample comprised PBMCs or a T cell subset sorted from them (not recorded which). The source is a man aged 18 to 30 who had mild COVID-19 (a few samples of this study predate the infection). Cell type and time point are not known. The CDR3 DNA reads TGTGCCAGCAGCTTAGTATTTGGGGGCCTCAGCTCTGGAAACACCATATATTTT. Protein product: CASSLVFGGLSSGNTIYF.